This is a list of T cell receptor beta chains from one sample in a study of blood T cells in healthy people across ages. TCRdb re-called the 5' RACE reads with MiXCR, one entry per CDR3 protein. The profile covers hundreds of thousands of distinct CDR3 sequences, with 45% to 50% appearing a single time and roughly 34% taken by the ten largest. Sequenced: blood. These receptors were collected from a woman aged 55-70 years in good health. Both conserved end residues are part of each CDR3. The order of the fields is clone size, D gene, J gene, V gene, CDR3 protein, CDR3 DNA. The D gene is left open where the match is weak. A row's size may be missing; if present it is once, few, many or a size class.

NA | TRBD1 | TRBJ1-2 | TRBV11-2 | CASSFGTGGSYGYTF | TGTGCCAGCAGCTTCGGGACAGGGGGCTCCTATGGCTACACCTTC
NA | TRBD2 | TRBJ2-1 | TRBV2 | CASSEGLAGGEQFF | TGTGCCAGCAGTGAAGGGCTAGCGGGAGGGGAGCAGTTCTTC
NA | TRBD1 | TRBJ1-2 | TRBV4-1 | CASRQTGNYGYTF | TGCGCCAGCAGACAGACAGGGAACTATGGCTACACCTTC
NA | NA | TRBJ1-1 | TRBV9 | CASSVDPGTTNTEAFF | TGTGCCAGCAGCGTAGACCCCGGGACAACTAACACTGAAGCTTTCTTT
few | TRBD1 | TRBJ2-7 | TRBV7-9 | CASRGGQHPYEQYF | TGTGCCAGCAGAGGGGGACAGCACCCCTACGAGCAGTACTTC
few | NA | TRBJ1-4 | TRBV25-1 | CASSDATGAEKLFF | TGTGCCAGCAGCGACGCGACCGGGGCTGAAAAACTGTTTTTT
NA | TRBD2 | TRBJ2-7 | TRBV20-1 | CSARDWGLAGGAYEQYF | TGCAGTGCTAGAGATTGGGGGCTAGCGGGAGGGGCCTACGAGCAGTACTTC
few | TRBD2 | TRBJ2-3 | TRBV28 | CASSLGSGSPSTDTQYF | TGTGCCAGCAGTTTAGGTAGCGGGAGCCCTAGCACAGATACGCAGTATTTT
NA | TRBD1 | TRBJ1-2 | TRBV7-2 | CASSLARGQGDGYTF | TGTGCCAGCAGCTTAGCCCGGGGACAGGGTGATGGCTACACCTTC
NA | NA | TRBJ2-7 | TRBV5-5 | CASSLETASYEQYF | TGTGCCAGCAGCTTGGAGACGGCGTCCTACGAGCAGTACTTC
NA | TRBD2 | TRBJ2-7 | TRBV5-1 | CASSLLGGVNNEQYF | TGCGCCAGCAGCTTGCTGGGGGGGGTAAACAATGAGCAGTACTTC
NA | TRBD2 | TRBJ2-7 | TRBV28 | CASSSALAGVNNEQYF | TGTGCCAGCAGTTCCGCACTAGCGGGAGTCAACAATGAGCAGTACTTC
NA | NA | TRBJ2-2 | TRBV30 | CAWSVNRVRTGELFF | TGTGCCTGGAGTGTGAACAGGGTTAGGACCGGGGAGCTGTTTTTT
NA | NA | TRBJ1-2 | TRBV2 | CASSADNYGYTF | TGTGCCAGCAGTGCTGATAACTATGGCTACACCTTC
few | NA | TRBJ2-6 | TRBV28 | CASSLHAGVDGANVLTF | TGTGCCAGCAGTTTACATGCAGGGGTGGATGGGGCCAACGTCCTGACTTTC
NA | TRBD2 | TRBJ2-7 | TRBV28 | CASIAGTSSYEQYF | TGTGCCAGCATCGCCGGGACTAGCTCCTACGAGCAGTACTTC
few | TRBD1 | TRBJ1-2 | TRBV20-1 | CSAEDRLRGYTF | TGCAGTGCTGAGGACAGGCTGCGCGGCTACACCTTC
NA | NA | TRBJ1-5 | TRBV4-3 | CASSQDLGQSQPQHF | TGCGCCAGCAGCCAAGACCTAGGACAATCTCAGCCCCAGCATTTT
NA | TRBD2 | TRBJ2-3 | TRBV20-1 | CSATRLAAGTDTQYF | TGCAGTGCAACCCGACTAGCGGCAGGAACAGATACGCAGTATTTT
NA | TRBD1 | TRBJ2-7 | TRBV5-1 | CASSKRTGGIDEQYF | TGCGCCAGCAGCAAACGGACAGGGGGCATCGACGAGCAGTACTTC
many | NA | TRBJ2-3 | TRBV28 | CASSFPTPDTQYF | TGTGCCAGCAGTTTCCCGACCCCGGATACGCAGTATTTT
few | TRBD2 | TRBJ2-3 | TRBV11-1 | CASSPRLAEDTDTQYF | TGTGCCAGCAGCCCGCGACTAGCGGAAGACACAGATACGCAGTATTTT
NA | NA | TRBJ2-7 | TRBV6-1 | CASSERTTYEQYF | TGTGCCAGCAGTGAACGGACCACCTACGAGCAGTACTTC
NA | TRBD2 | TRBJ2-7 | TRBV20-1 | CSAPSRESYYEQYF | TGCAGTGCTCCCTCGCGGGAGTCCTACTACGAGCAGTACTTC
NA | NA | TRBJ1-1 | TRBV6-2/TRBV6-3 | CASSFEHTNTEAFF | TGTGCCAGCAGTTTTGAGCATACGAACACTGAAGCTTTCTTT
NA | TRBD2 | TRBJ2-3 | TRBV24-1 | CAASTSGVSTDTQYF | TGTGCCGCTTCGACTAGCGGGGTGAGCACAGATACGCAGTATTTT
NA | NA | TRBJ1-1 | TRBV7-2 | CASSFVRTEAFF | TGTGCCAGCAGCTTTGTGCGCACTGAAGCTTTCTTT